Listed below are T cell receptor beta chains from one sample, sequenced in a study of T-cell memory formation after mild COVID-19. TCRdb called the 5' RACE reads again in MiXCR, with one record for every CDR3 protein. The sample has about 320,000 distinct CDR3 sequences; approximately 15% are singletons. The sequencing sample was made of PBMCs or a T cell subset sorted from them (not recorded which). The source of these receptors is a man aged 18 to 29 who had mild COVID-19 (a few samples of this study predate the infection). Cell type and time point are not known. The conserved cysteine and the conserved F or W are not part of the CDR3 here. D genes are given only for firm matches.

J,V,D,CDR3
TRBJ1-1,TRBV7-2,.,ASSLGQDNTEAF
TRBJ2-3,TRBV29-1,.,STGRGSTDTQY
TRBJ2-3,TRBV7-2,.,ASSWGSQGRDTQY
TRBJ2-5,TRBV6-5,.,ASTSTRAGLETQY
TRBJ2-5,TRBV7-2,.,ASSPRWDTQETQY
TRBJ2-2,TRBV5-5,.,ASSRDLRIGELF
TRBJ1-6,TRBV27,.,ASSLWGGPNSPLH
TRBJ2-5,TRBV7-2,TRBD2,ASSLTLAGALQETQY
TRBJ1-2,TRBV7-2,.,ASSLAGTRHSAG
TRBJ2-2,TRBV9,TRBD2,ASSVGTNDGELF
TRBJ2-7,TRBV7-9,.,ASSLEDSLIRD
TRBJ1-5,TRBV6-6,.,ASSAPGTLSGNQPQH
TRBJ2-1,TRBV18,.,ASSPGLTLYNEQF
TRBJ2-3,TRBV7-2,TRBD2,ASRSRDYLTDTQY
TRBJ2-5,TRBV18,TRBD1,ASSPRDRGLETQY
TRBJ1-5,TRBV18,.,ASSQGVSNQPQH
TRBJ1-4,TRBV20-1,.,SARDLGQINEKLF
TRBJ1-5,TRBV10-2,.,ASSPGGAEQPQH
TRBJ2-2,TRBV27,TRBD2,ASSVLKVAGENGELF
TRBJ2-2,TRBV7-9,.,ASSPLDGLTGELF
TRBJ1-1,TRBV6-5,.,ASSPAGQNTEAF
TRBJ2-7,TRBV20-1,.,SALDGYEQY
TRBJ2-1,TRBV9,.,ASSAYVAPEQF
TRBJ2-1,TRBV5-1,TRBD1,ASSLRGQGSSYNEQF
TRBJ1-2,TRBV5-1,.,ASSPRDIDGYT
TRBJ2-6,TRBV29-1,.,SARSSPGANVLT
TRBJ1-1,TRBV19,.,ASSIRGGTEAF
TRBJ2-5,TRBV24-1,.,ATSDLGTQETQY
TRBJ2-2,TRBV5-1,.,ASSLAAEGLTGELF
TRBJ1-2,TRBV5-1,.,ASSLDGIYGYT
TRBJ2-7,TRBV4-3,TRBD2,ASSPGRSGGADSYEQY
TRBJ1-1,TRBV9,.,ASSVGVRGDTEAF
TRBJ1-1,TRBV20-1,TRBD1,SARKPGGFALGTEAF
TRBJ1-6,TRBV20-1,.,SGAGANNSPLH
TRBJ2-7,TRBV12-3/TRBV12-4,TRBD2,ASSPGLAGGHDEQY
TRBJ2-5,TRBV6-2/TRBV6-3,.,ASTAKETQY
TRBJ2-1,TRBV6-6,.,ASEGGRNEQF
TRBJ2-2,TRBV7-6,TRBD1,ASSEDRDTGELF
TRBJ1-3,TRBV7-9,.,ASRGRTAGNTIY
TRBJ2-2,TRBV7-2,.,ASSPGPTGSGTGELF
TRBJ2-3,TRBV6-5,TRBD2,ASSYGTTITDTQY
TRBJ1-6,TRBV29-1,.,SVRTATSNSPLH
TRBJ2-3,TRBV4-3,.,ASSQDARTDTQY
TRBJ1-5,TRBV4-1,.,ASSQVLQGHQPQH
TRBJ1-6,TRBV19,.,ASNPGTLSNSPLH
TRBJ2-1,TRBV7-6,.,ASSLVPGGDNEQF
TRBJ1-1,TRBV29-1,.,SACLREHTEAF
TRBJ2-3,TRBV5-1,.,ASSLVPGGADTQY
TRBJ1-2,TRBV28,.,ASSPRFRGYT
TRBJ2-7,TRBV2,TRBD1,ASRGQLTYEQY
TRBJ2-2,TRBV5-1,.,ASSRAGTTGELF
TRBJ2-2,TRBV7-9,TRBD2,ASSFLAGANTGELF
TRBJ1-6,TRBV6-5,.,ASSPRRVDDGSPLH
TRBJ2-2,TRBV5-1,.,ASSLGTTGELF
TRBJ1-6,TRBV12-3/TRBV12-4,.,ASSWDMEDSPLH
TRBJ1-2,TRBV6-6,TRBD1,ASSFTRSDRDYGYT
TRBJ2-7,TRBV5-1,.,ASKIQGTYEQY